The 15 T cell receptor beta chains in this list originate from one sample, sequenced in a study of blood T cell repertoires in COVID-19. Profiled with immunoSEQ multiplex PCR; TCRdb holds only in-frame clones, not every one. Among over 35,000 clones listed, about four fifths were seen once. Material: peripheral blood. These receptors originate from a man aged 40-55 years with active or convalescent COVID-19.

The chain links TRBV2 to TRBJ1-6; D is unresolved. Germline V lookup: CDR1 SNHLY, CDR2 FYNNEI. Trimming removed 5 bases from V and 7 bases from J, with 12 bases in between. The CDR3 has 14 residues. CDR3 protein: CASSMGALNSPLHF. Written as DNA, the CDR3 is TGTGCCAGCAGTATGGGAGCGTTGAATTCACCCCTCCACTTT.

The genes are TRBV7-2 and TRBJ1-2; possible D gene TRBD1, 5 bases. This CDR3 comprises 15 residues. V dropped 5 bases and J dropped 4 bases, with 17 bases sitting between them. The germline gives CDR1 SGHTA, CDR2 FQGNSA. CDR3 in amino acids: CASSGAGLVGYGYTF. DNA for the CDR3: TGTGCCAGCAGCGGCGCGGGGCTAGTTGGCTATGGCTACACCTTC. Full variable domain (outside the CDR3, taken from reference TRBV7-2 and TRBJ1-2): GAGVSQSPSNKVTEKGKDVELRCDPISGHTALYWYRQSLGQGLEFLIYFQGNSAPDKSGLPSDRFSAERTGGSVSTLTIQRTQQEDSAVYLCASSGAGLVGYGYTFGSGTRLTVV.

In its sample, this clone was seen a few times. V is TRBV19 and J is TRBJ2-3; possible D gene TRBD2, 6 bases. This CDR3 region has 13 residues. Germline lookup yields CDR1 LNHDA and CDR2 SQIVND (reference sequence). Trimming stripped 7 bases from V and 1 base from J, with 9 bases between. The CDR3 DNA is TGTGCCAGTACGAGCGGGCGCACAGATACGCAGTATTTT. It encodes CASTSGRTDTQYF.

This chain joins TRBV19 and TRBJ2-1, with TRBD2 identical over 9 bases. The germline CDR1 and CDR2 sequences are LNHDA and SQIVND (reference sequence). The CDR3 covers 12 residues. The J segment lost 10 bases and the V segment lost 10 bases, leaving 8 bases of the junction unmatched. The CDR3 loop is CATSGGGAEQFF. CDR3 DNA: TGTGCCACCTCAGGCGGGGGGGCAGAGCAGTTCTTC.

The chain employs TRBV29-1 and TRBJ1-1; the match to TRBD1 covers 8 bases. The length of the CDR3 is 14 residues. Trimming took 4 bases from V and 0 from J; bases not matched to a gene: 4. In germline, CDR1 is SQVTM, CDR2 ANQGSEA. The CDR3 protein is CSVVQDRVNTEAFF. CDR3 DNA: TGCAGCGTTGTTCAGGACAGGGTGAACACTGAAGCTTTCTTT.

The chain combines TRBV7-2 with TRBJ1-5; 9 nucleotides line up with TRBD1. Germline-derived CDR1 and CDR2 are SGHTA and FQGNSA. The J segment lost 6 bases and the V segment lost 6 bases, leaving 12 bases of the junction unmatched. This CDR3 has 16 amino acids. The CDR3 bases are TGTGCCAGCAGTACAGGGGGCGCGGTCGGTCGTCAGCCCCAGCATTTT. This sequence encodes CASSTGGAVGRQPQHF.

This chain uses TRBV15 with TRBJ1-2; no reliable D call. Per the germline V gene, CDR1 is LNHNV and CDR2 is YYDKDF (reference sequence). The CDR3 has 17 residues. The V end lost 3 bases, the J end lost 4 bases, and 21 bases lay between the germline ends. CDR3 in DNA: TGTGCCACCAGCAGGGCGGCCGGGATGACCTCCGGCTATGGCTACACCTTC. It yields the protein CATSRAAGMTSGYGYTF.

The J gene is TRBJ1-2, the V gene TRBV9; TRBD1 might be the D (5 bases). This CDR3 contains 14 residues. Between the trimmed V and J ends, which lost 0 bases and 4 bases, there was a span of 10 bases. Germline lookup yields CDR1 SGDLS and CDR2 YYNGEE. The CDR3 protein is CASSVEGRAYGYTF. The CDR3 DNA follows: TGTGCCAGCAGCGTAGAGGGCAGGGCCTATGGCTACACCTTC.

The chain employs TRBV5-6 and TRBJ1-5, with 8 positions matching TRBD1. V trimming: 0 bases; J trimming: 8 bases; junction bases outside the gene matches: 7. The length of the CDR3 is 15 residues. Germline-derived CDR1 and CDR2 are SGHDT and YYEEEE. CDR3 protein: CASSLAAGGIKPQHF. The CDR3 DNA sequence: TGTGCCAGCAGCTTGGCGGCAGGGGGCATTAAGCCCCAGCATTTT.

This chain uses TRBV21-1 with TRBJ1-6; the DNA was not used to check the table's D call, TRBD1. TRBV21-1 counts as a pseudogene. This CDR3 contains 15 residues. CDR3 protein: CASSKEGQGLSPLHF. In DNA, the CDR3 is TGTGCCAGCAGCAAAGAGGGACAGGGGCTTTCACCCCTCCACTTT.

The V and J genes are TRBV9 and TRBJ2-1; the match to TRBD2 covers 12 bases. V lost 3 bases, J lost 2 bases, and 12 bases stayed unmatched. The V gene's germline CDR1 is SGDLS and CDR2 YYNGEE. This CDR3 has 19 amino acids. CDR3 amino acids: CASSASGLAGLKTYNEQFF. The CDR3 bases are TGTGCCAGCAGCGCTTCGGGACTAGCGGGTTTAAAGACCTACAATGAGCAGTTCTTC.

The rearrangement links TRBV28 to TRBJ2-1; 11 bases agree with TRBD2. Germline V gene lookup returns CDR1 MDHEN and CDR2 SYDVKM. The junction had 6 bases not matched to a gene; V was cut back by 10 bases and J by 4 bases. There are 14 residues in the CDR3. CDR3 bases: TGTGCCATCCTAACTAGCGGGGGTTACAATGAGCAGTTCTTC. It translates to CAILTSGGYNEQFF. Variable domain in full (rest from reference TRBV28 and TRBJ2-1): DVKVTQSSRYLVKRTGEKVFLECVQDMDHENMFWYRQDPGLGLRLIYFSYDVKMKEKGDIPEGYSVSREKKERFSLILESASTNQTSMYLCAILTSGGYNEQFFGPGTRLTVL.

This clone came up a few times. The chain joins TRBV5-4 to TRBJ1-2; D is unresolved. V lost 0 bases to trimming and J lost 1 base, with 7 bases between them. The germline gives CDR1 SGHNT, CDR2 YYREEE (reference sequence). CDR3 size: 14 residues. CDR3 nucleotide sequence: TGTGCCAGCAGCTTGGTGCAGAATAACTATGGCTACACCTTC. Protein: CASSLVQNNYGYTF.

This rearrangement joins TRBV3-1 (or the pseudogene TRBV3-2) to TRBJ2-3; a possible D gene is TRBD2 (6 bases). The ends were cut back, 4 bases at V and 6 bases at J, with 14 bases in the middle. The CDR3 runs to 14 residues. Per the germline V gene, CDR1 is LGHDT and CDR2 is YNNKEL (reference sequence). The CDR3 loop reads CASSRLAAGDTQYF. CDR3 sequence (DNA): TGTGCCAGCAGCCGCCTGGCGGCGGGGGATACGCAGTATTTT.

CDR3 bases: TGTGCCACACGGCGGTCGAACACCGGGGAGCTGTTTTTT. Its translation: CATRRSNTGELFF. The rearrangement links TRBV25-1 to TRBJ2-2, with D unclear. The CDR3 spans 13 residues. CDR1 is MGHDK and CDR2 is SYGVNS in the germline V gene. Trimming cost V 10 bases and J 0 bases, with 9 bases left between them.